A selection of T cell receptor beta chains follows, all from one sample in a study of molecular identifiers for immune sequencing clone quantification. TCRdb analysed the PCR reads with MiXCR anew, one entry per CDR3 protein. The sample has just under 650,000 distinct CDR3 sequences, roughly 21% seen once. Sequencing input: naive CD8+ T cells from blood, with Jurkat cell RNA spiked in. The source of these receptors is a human donor in good health. Some libraries in this study had Jurkat cell RNA spiked in. Each CDR3 is given with its conserved first and last residue.

v_gene,CDR3aa
TRBV6-5,CASSPPLLAGGANTGELFF
TRBV3-1,CASSQPTYSYEQYF
TRBV20-1,CSAPGQGFEDTQYF
TRBV11-2,CASSFEITYEQYF
TRBV6-2/TRBV6-3,CASSYPNVGYSYEQYF
TRBV27,CASSLLSGGYEQYF
TRBV9,CASSVVAGAADTQYF
TRBV20-1,CSARVSGRAVFRTDTQYF
TRBV10-3,CAITGDGTDEQYF
TRBV7-9,CACSLGTVQAFF
TRBV5-6,CAGSFRPPLDTQYF
TRBV5-1,CASSLALQTEAFF
TRBV15,CATSTTSGNFYEQYF
TRBV27,CASSPLKGRNPYNSPLHF
TRBV9,CASSGGQYTGELFF
TRBV7-9,CASSLAWAGGGLETQYF
TRBV10-2,CASSESGQTSTDTQYF
TRBV24-1,CATSDTGGEDTQYF
TRBV10-3,CAISKITADYGYTF
TRBV12-3/TRBV12-4,CASSFVQGESDTQYF
TRBV6-7,CVSSFGRVSKQPQHF
TRBV2,CASSDQSDTQYF
TRBV24-1,CATSDSGTFEQYF
TRBV4-3,CASSPRSVGLSGNTIYF
TRBV28,CASSQTSSYEQYF
TRBV4-3,CASSQDLTTDYGYTF
TRBV4-3,CASSQARAGGNNEQFF
TRBV7-2,CASSIGHLQPGELFF
TRBV7-2,CASSLGGQGISWQETQYF
TRBV10-1,CASSESRLYEQYF
TRBV12-3/TRBV12-4,CASSHDYGYTF
TRBV4-1,CASSPTDRGYEQYF
TRBV5-6,CASSLGGDFLEQYF
TRBV27,CASSFRGIVSEQYF
TRBV28,CASSSPREGIYTDTQYF
TRBV6-1,CASSEALQSLAF
TRBV9,CASSSSGSSGNTIYF
TRBV28,CASSWTDGAQPQHF
TRBV3-1,CASSQEVWSRGSTEAFF
TRBV7-2,CASSPLDRATEGFQETQCF
TRBV28,CASSLWDRGNGYTF
TRBV5-8,CASSSLPDRTPSTDTQYF
TRBV7-2,CASSVLSGGAQDTQYF
TRBV7-2,CASSFSGLDGYTF
TRBV7-2,CASSFGAESYEQYF
TRBV9,CASSAGTSGRDEQYF
TRBV11-2,CASSLGRGASYEQYF
TRBV4-1,CASSQLAGMATEAFF
TRBV4-1,CASATGTSWLGEQFF
TRBV4-3,CASSPGGSGGPTDTQYF
TRBV6-2/TRBV6-3,CASTQGTDGRYEQFF
TRBV11-2,CASSLDGPKTQYF
TRBV20-1,CSVLPLASGGAGTDTQYF
TRBV9,CASSVGTSGKETQYF
TRBV13,CASSLGLRGQETQYF
TRBV2,CASNSPGNLAKNIQYF
TRBV30,CAWSALSPVGLSSYEQYF
TRBV6-6,CASSYPTGDTEAFF